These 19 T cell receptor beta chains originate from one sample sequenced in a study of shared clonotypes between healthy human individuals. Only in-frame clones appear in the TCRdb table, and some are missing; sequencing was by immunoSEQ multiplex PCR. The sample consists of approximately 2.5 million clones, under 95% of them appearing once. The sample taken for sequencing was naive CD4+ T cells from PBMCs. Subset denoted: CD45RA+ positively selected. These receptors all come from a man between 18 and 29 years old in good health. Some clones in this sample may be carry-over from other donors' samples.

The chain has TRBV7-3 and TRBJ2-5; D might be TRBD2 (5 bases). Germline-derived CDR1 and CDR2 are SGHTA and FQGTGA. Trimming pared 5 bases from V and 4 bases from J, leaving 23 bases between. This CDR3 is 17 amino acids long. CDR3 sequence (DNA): TGTGCCAGCAGCCCCCGTCGAAGAATATCCCGGGGAGAGACCCAGTACTTC. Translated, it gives CASSPRRRISRGETQYF.

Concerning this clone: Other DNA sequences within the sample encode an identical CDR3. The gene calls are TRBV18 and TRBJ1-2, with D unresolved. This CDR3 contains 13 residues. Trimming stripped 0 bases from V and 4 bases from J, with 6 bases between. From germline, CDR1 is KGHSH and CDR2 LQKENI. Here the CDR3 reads CASSPPELYGYTF. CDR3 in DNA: TGTGCCAGCTCACCACCGGAACTCTATGGCTACACCTTC.

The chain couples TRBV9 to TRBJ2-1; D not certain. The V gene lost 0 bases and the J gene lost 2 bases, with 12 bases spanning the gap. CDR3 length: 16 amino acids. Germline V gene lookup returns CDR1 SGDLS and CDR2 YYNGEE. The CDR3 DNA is TGTGCCAGCAGCGTAGGGGCGACCCGGGCCTACAATGAGCAGTTCTTC. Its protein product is CASSVGATRAYNEQFF.

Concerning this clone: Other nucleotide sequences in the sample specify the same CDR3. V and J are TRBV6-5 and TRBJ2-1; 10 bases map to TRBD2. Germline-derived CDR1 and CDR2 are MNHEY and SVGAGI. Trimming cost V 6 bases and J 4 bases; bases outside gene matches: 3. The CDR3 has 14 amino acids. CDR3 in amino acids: CASSPGLAYNEQFF. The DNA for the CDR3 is TGTGCCAGCAGCCCGGGACTAGCGTACAATGAGCAGTTCTTC.

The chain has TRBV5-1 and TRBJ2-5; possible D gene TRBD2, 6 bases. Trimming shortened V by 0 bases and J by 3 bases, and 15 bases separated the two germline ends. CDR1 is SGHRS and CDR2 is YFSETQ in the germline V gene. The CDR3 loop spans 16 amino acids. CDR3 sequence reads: CASSLGGLTMEETQYF. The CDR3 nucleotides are TGCGCCAGCAGCTTGGGTGGACTAACCATGGAAGAGACCCAGTACTTC.

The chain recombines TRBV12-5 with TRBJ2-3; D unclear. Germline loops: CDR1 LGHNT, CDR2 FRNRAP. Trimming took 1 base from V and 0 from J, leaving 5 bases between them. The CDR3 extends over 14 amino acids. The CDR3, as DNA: TGTGCTAGTGGTTTGGGTGACAGCACAGATACGCAGTATTTT. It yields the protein CASGLGDSTDTQYF.

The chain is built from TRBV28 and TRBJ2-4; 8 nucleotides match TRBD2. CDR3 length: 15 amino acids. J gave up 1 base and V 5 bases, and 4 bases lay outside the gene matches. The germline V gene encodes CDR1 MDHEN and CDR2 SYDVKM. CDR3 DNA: TGTGCCAGCAGTCCCTCTAGCGGGGCCAAAAACATTCAGTACTTC. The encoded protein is CASSPSSGAKNIQYF.

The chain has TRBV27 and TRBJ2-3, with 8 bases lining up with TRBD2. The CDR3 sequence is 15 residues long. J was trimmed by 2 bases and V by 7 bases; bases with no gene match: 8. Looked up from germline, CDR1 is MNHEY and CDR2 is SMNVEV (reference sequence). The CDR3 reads CASTRTSGYTDTQYF. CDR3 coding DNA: TGTGCCAGCACCCGAACTAGCGGATACACAGATACGCAGTATTTT.

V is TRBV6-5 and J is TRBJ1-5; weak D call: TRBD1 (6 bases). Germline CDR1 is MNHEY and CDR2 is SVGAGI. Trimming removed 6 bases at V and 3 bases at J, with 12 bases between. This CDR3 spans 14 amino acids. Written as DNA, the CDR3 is TGTGCCAGCAGCAGACAGGCGGACAATCAGCCCCAGCATTTT. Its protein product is CASSRQADNQPQHF.

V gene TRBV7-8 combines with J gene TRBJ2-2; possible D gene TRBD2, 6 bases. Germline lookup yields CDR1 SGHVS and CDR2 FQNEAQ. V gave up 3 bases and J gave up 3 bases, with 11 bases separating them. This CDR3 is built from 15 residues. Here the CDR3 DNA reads TGTGCCAGCAGCTTGAAGCGGGTCTACACCGGGGAGCTGTTTTTT. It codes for CASSLKRVYTGELFF. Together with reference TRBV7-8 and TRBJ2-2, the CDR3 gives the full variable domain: GAGVSQSPRYKVAKRGQDVALRCDPISGHVSLFWYQQALGQGPEFLTYFQNEAQLDKSGLPSDRFFAERPEGSVSTLKIQRTQQEDSAVYLCASSLKRVYTGELFFGEGSRLTVL.

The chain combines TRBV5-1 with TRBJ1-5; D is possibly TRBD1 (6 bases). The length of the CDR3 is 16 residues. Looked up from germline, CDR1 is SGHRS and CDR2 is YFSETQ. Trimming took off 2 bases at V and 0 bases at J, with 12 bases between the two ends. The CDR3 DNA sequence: TGCGCCAGCAGCTTAACAGGGAACCCTAGCAATCAGCCCCAGCATTTT. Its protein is CASSLTGNPSNQPQHF.

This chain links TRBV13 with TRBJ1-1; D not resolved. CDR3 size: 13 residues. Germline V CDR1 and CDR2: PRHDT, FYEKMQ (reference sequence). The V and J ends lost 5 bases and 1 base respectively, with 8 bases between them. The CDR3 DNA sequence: TGTGCCAGCAGCACAACAGCGAACACTGAAGCTTTCTTT. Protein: CASSTTANTEAFF.

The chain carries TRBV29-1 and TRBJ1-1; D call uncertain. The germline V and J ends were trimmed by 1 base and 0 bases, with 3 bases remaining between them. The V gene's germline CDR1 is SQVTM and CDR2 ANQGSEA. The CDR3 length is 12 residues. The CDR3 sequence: CSVEGVNTEAFF. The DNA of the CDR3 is TGCAGCGTTGAAGGGGTGAACACTGAAGCTTTCTTT.

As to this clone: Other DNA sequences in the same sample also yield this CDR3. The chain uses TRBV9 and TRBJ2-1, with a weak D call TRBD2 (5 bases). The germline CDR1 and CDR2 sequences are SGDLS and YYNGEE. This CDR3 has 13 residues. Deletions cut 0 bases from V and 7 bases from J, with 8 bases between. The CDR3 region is CASSVATGNEQFF. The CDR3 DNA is TGTGCCAGCAGCGTAGCTACGGGGAATGAGCAGTTCTTC. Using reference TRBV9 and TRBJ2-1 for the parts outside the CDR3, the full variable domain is DSGVTQTPKHLITATGQRVTLRCSPRSGDLSVYWYQQSLDQGLQFLIQYYNGEERAKGNILERFSAQQFPDLHSELNLSSLELGDSALYFCASSVATGNEQFFGPGTRLTVL.

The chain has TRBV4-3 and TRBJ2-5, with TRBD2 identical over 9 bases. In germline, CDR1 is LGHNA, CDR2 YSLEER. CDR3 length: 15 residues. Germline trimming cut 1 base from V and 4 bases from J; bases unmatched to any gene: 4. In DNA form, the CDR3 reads TGCGCCAGCAGCCAAGTAGCGGGAGCCCCAGAGACCCAGTACTTC. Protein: CASSQVAGAPETQYF.

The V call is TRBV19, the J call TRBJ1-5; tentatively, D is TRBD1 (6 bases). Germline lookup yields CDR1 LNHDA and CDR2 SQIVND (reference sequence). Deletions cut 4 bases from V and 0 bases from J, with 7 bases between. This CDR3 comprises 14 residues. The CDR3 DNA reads TGTGCCAGTAGTACACAGGGTAGCAATCAGCCCCAGCATTTT. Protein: CASSTQGSNQPQHF.

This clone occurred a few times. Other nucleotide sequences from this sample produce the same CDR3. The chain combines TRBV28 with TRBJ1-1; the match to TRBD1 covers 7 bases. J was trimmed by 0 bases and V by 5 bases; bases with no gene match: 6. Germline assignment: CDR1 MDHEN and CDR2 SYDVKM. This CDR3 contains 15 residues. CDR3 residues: CASSPPTGLNTEAFF. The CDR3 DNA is TGTGCCAGCAGTCCCCCGACAGGGTTGAACACTGAAGCTTTCTTT.

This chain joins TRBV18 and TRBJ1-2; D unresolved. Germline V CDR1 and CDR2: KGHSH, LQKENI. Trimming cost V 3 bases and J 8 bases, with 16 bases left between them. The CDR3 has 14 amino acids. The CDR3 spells CASSPTELVRGYTF. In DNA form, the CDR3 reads TGTGCCAGCTCACCGACCGAGCTAGTTAGGGGCTACACCTTC.

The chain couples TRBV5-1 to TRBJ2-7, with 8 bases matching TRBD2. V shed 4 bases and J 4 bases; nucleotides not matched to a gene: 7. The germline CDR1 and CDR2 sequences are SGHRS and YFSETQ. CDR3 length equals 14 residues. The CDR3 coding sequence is TGCGCCAGCAGCGGAGCGGGAGATCTTTACGAGCAGTACTTC. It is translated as CASSGAGDLYEQYF. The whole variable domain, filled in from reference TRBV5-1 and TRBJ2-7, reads KAGVTQTPRYLIKTRGQQVTLSCSPISGHRSVSWYQQTPGQGLQFLFEYFSETQRNKGNFPGRFSGRQFSNSRSEMNVSTLELGDSALYLCASSGAGDLYEQYFGPGTRLTVT.